This record looks at one T cell receptor (beta chain) sequence and its context. V trimming: 5 bases; J trimming: 7 bases; junction bases outside the gene matches: 12. This CDR3 region has 16 residues. Germline lookup yields CDR1 MNHEY and CDR2 SMNVEV (reference sequence). The sample belongs to a study of blood T cell repertoires in COVID-19. Only in-frame clones appear in the TCRdb table, and some are missing; sequencing was by immunoSEQ multiplex PCR. The sample consists of about 170,000 clones, more than 85% of them appearing once. This chain connects TRBV27 to TRBJ2-3; 10 bases line up with TRBD1. Sequences were obtained from peripheral blood. The clonotype originates from a man aged 50 to 59 with acute or convalescent COVID-19. This CDR3 is CASSPLGTGVQHTQYF. CDR3 in DNA: TGTGCCAGCAGTCCCCTAGGGACAGGGGTACAACATACGCAGTATTTT.